Shown below are 16 T cell receptor beta chains from a single sample sequenced in a study of control samples from healthy donors and cancer patients. Libraries were prepared by immunoSEQ multiplex PCR; TCRdb keeps only in-frame clonotypes and omits some of them. This sample yields roughly 130,000 clones, of which less than 95% are seen a single time; about 9% belongs to the top ten. The sample taken for sequencing was blood. The receptors stem from a man aged 18 to 30 in good health.

The genes are TRBV6-5 and TRBJ1-4; D gene ambiguous. CDR1 MNHEY and CDR2 SVGAGI come from the germline V gene. This CDR3 contains 13 residues. V lost 6 bases, J lost 7 bases, and 12 bases lay in between. CDR3 sequence reads: CASSLSDGEKLFF. CDR3 in DNA: TGTGCCAGCAGCCTTTCCGACGGTGAAAAACTGTTTTTT.

The V call is TRBV15, the J call TRBJ2-5; D remains unclear. CDR1 is LNHNV, CDR2 YYDKDF, per germline (reference sequence). Trimming cost V 1 base and J 0 bases, with 6 bases left between them. This CDR3 comprises 14 residues. The CDR3 coding sequence is TGTGCCACCAGCAGAGGGCAGAACCAAGAGACCCAGTACTTC. Translating gives CATSRGQNQETQYF.

V and J are TRBV4-1 and TRBJ2-3; D not certain. Trimming took off 1 base at V and 3 bases at J, with 20 bases between the two ends. Germline-derived CDR1 and CDR2 are MGHRA and YSYEKL. The CDR3 spans 18 residues. The CDR3 DNA reads as TGCGCCAGCAGCCAAGGAGGATCAGGCCCGATCGGAACAGATACGCAGTATTTT. Translating gives CASSQGGSGPIGTDTQYF.

J is TRBJ1-2 and V is TRBV12-3 or TRBV12-4, with TRBD1 identical over 9 bases. The CDR3 spans 13 residues. The J segment lost 8 bases and the V segment lost 1 base, leaving 2 bases of the junction unmatched. The CDR3 DNA sequence: TGTGCCAGCAGTTTAGGGACAGGGGACGGCTACACCTTC. This gives the protein CASSLGTGDGYTF.

This clone occurred once. The chain is built from TRBV2 and TRBJ1-4; tentatively, D is TRBD1 (6 bases). V was pared by 6 bases and J by 6 bases, with 17 bases between. Germline lookup yields CDR1 SNHLY and CDR2 FYNNEI. The CDR3 totals 15 residues. The CDR3 coding sequence is TGTGCCAGCAGACTACAGGGTGGTGGTGATGAAAAACTGTTTTTT. Protein sequence: CASRLQGGGDEKLFF.

As regards this clone: Compared with germline, one end of the junction differs, possibly owing to a read error. Other DNA sequences in the same sample also yield this CDR3. This sequence joins TRBV3-1 (or the pseudogene TRBV3-2) and TRBJ1-1, with TRBD1 as a possible D gene (5 bases). CDR3 length: 16 residues. Germline V gene sequence: CDR1 LGHDT, CDR2 YNNKEL (reference sequence). CDR3 amino acids: CASSLRGGFSNTEAFF. Written as DNA, the CDR3 is TGCGCCAGCAGCCTAAGGGGAGGGTTCTCAAACACTGAAGCTTTCTTT.

The chain is built from TRBV5-1 and TRBJ2-7; TRBD2 matches 9 bases. The germline CDR1 and CDR2 sequences are SGHRS and YFSETQ. This CDR3 has 16 residues. V shed 0 bases and J 0 bases; nucleotides not matched to a gene: 4. CDR3 region: CASSLEASGVSYEQYF. The CDR3 DNA reads TGCGCCAGCAGCTTGGAAGCTAGCGGGGTCTCCTACGAGCAGTACTTC.

The J gene is TRBJ1-4, the V gene TRBV5-1, with a weak D call TRBD1 (5 bases). The CDR3 has 15 residues. V lost 7 bases and J 0 bases, leaving 13 bases between the germline ends. Germline V gene data show CDR1 as SGHRS and CDR2 as YFSETQ. CDR3 residues: CASATSRATNEKLFF. In DNA form, the CDR3 reads TGCGCCAGCGCTACTAGCAGGGCAACTAATGAAAAACTGTTTTTT.

The gene calls are TRBV5-6 and TRBJ1-6, with a weak D call TRBD1 (5 bases). The germline CDR1 and CDR2 sequences are SGHDT and YYEEEE. The CDR3 totals 15 residues. Trimming stripped 4 bases from V and 4 bases from J, with 12 bases between. CDR3: CASSGMWTYNSPLHF. The CDR3 bases are TGTGCCAGCAGCGGAATGTGGACATATAATTCACCCCTCCACTTT. Filled out from reference TRBV5-6 and TRBJ1-6, the complete variable domain reads DAGVTQSPTHLIKTRGQQVTLRCSPKSGHDTVSWYQQALGQGPQFIFQYYEEEERQRGNFPDRFSGHQFPNYSSELNVNALLLGDSALYLCASSGMWTYNSPLHFGNGTRLTVT.

The chain uses TRBV9 and TRBJ2-1; weak D call: TRBD2 (5 bases). Germline CDR1 reads SGDLS; CDR2 reads YYNGEE. The CDR3 runs to 13 residues. V was pared by 4 bases and J by 8 bases, with 13 bases between. The CDR3 loop is CASSFGVSHEQFF. CDR3 DNA: TGTGCCAGCAGCTTCGGGGTCTCGCATGAGCAGTTCTTC.

A note on this clone: Other nucleotide sequences in the sample specify the same CDR3. The chain uses TRBV7-3 and TRBJ2-7, with D perhaps TRBD1 or TRBD2 (5 bases each). The length of the CDR3 is 14 residues. Per the germline V gene, CDR1 is SGHTA and CDR2 is FQGTGA. V lost 0 bases and J 0 bases, leaving 6 bases between the germline ends. The CDR3 coding sequence is TGTGCCAGCAGCTTAACTGGGGGCTCCTACGAGCAGTACTTC. Protein: CASSLTGGSYEQYF.

This clone occurred once. This chain links TRBV27 with TRBJ1-1; D remains ambiguous. The V and J ends lost 8 bases and 5 bases respectively, with 18 bases between them. In germline, CDR1 is MNHEY, CDR2 SMNVEV (reference sequence). The CDR3 covers 14 residues. The CDR3 loop reads CASWRMAGRTEAFF. The CDR3 bases are TGTGCCAGCTGGCGAATGGCAGGACGGACTGAAGCTTTCTTT.

The V and J genes are TRBV5-4 and TRBJ2-3, with 9 nucleotides matching TRBD1. V lost 2 bases and J lost 3; bases outside the gene matches: 7. The germline V gene has CDR1 SGHNT and CDR2 YYREEE (reference sequence). The CDR3 runs to 16 residues. CDR3 in DNA: TGTGCCAGCAGCTTCCCCGGACAGGGGATTACAGATACGCAGTATTTT. It encodes CASSFPGQGITDTQYF.

This sequence joins TRBV19 and TRBJ1-6; D is unresolved. V lost 10 bases and J lost 14, with 21 bases in between. This CDR3 comprises 13 residues. Germline CDR1 LNHDA, CDR2 SQIVND (reference sequence). The chain's CDR3 is CATTHTGPGTLHF. The CDR3 nucleotides are TGTGCCACGACCCACACGGGCCCTGGAACCCTCCACTTT.

The CDR3 DNA follows: TGTGCCAGCAGCTTGAGGCTGTTATGGGACACTGAAGCTTTCTTT. This translates into CASSLRLLWDTEAFF. The chain couples TRBV5-6 to TRBJ1-1, with D unresolved. With 1 base removed from V and 3 bases from J, the gap between germline ends came to 13 bases. Germline V gene data show CDR1 as SGHDT and CDR2 as YYEEEE. The CDR3 consists of 15 residues.

The chain couples TRBV29-1 to TRBJ1-3; D is unresolved. This CDR3 region has 16 residues. The V end was cut by 5 bases, the J end by 0 bases, with 17 bases between. CDR1 SQVTM and CDR2 ANQGSEA come from the germline V gene. The CDR3 region has the DNA TGCAGCGTTAACCCCAGAGACGGCAGCTCTGGAAACACCATATATTTT. Amino acid sequence: CSVNPRDGSSGNTIYF.